This T cell receptor beta chain was found in a study of shared clonotypes between healthy human individuals. Study-level points and caveats: Generation of non-shared clonotypes was less probable than generation of clonotypes shared by all four donors.

The table came from immunoSEQ multiplex PCR; TCRdb's copy has only in-frame clones and leaves some out. The sample has over 2 million clones; 95% are singletons. V gave up 7 bases and J gave up 2 bases; unmatched junction bases: 3. The CDR3 spans 13 residues. Germline assignment: CDR1 ENHRY and CDR2 SYGVKD. Worth noting for this clone: Its specificity is not known.

The receptor's source is a man between 18 and 29 years old in good health. The genes are TRBV10-3 and TRBJ2-5; 8 nucleotides agree with TRBD2. The sequencing input was naive CD4+ T cells sorted from blood. Regarding subset: CD45RA+ positively selected. CDR3 nucleotides: TGTGCCATCACAGCGGGGGTGCAAGAGACCCAGTACTTC. Translated, it gives CAITAGVQETQYF.